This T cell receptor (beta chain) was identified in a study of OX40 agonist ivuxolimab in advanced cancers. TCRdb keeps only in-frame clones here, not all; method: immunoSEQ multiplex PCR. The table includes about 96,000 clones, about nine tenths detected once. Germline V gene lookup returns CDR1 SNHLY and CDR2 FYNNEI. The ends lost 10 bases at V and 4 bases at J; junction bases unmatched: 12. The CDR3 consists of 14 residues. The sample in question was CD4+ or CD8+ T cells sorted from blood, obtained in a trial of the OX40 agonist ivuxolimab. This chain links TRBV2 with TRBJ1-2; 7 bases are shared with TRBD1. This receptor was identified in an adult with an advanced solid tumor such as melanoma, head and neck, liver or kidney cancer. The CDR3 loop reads CATSRDSLGYGYTF. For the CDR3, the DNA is TGTGCCACTTCGAGGGACAGTTTAGGCTATGGCTACACCTTC.